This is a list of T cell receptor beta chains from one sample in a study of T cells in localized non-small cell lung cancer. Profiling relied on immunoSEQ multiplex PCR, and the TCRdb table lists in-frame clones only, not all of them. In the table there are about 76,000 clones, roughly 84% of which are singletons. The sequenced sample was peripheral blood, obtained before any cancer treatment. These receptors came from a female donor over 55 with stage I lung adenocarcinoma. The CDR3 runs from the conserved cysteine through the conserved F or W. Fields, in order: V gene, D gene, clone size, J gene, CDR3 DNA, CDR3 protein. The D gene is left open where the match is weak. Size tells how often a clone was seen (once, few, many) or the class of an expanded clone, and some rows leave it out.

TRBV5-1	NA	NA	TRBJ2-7	TGCGCCAGCCAACCCGGACGGGGTGTGTACGAGCAGTACTTC	CASQPGRGVYEQYF
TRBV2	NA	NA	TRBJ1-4	TGTGCCAGCAGTGGCAGCTTGGGTGGGACTAATGAAAAACTGTTTTTT	CASSGSLGGTNEKLFF
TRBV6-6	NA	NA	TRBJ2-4	TGTGCCAGCACCTCCGATTGGACTAAAAACATTCAGTACTTC	CASTSDWTKNIQYF
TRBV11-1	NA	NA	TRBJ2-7	TGTGCCAGCAGCCCCCGAGGGTTGGGGGACCACGAGCAGTACTTC	CASSPRGLGDHEQYF
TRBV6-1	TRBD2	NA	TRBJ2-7	TGTGCCAGCAGTGAGGGACTAGCCAACTACGAGCAGTACTTC	CASSEGLANYEQYF
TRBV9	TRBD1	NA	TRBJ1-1	TGTGCCAGCAGCCCGGGAGGGGGCCGTTCTGAAGCTTTCTTT	CASSPGGGRSEAFF
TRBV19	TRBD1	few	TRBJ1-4	TGTGCCAGTAGTGGAAACAGGGGGGCTAATGAAAAACTGTTTTTT	CASSGNRGANEKLFF
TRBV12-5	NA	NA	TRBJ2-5	TGTGCTAGTGGTTTGGGCGACAGGAGCCAAGAGACCCAGTACTTC	CASGLGDRSQETQYF
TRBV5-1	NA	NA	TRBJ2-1	TGCGCCAGCAGCCCGGAGGGGCCCGGTGAGCAGTTCTTC	CASSPEGPGEQFF
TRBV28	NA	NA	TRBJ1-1	TGTGCCAGCAGCCCCCCGCTAGGCTCGGGTGAAGCTTTCTTT	CASSPPLGSGEAFF
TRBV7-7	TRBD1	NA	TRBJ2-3	TGTGCTAGCAGCCCCCGGACAGGGGACACAGATACGCAGTATTTT	CASSPRTGDTDTQYF
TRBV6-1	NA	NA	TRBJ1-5	TGTGCCAGCAGGACAGGTAACAATCAGCCCCAGCATTTT	CASRTGNNQPQHF